Detailed here is one T cell receptor (beta chain). Its antigen is unidentified. The data originate from a study of shared clonotypes between healthy human individuals. Study-level points and caveats: Larger richness was generally estimated for naive than memory subsets.

Trimming cost V 4 bases and J 2 bases; bases outside gene matches: 25. This CDR3 has 20 residues. The germline V gene encodes CDR1 SQVTM and CDR2 ANQGSEA. An approximately 220 ng quantity of DNA, roughly 32,000 T cell genomes, went into the sorted-subset replicate PCRs. Only in-frame clones appear in the TCRdb table, and some are missing; sequencing was by immunoSEQ multiplex PCR. There are around 350,000 clones in the sample; roughly 80% occur only once, and less than 11% lies in the top ten. The sequence came from a man between 25 and 39 years old in good health. The sample comprised memory CD4+ T cells sorted from blood. The subset denotes: CD45RA-negative fraction. The chain uses TRBV29-1 and TRBJ2-7; 8 bases are shared with TRBD1. The CDR3 nucleotides are TGCAGCGTTGTCGTGGGTTTTTTGGGACAGGCCCGGGGGAGAGCCTACGAGCAGTACTTC. The encoded protein is CSVVVGFLGQARGRAYEQYF.